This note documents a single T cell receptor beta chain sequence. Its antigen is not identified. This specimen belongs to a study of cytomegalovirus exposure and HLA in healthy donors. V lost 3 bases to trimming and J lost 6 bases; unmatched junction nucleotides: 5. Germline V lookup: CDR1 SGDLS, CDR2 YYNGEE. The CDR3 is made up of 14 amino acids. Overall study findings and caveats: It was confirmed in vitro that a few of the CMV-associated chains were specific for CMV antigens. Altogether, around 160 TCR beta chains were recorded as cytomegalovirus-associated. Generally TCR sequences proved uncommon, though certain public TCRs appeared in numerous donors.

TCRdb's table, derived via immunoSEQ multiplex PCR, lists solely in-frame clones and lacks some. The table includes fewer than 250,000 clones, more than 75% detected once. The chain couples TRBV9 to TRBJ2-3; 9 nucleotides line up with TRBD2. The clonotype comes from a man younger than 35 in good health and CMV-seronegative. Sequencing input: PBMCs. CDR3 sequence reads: CASSGLAGWDTQYF. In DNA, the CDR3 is TGTGCCAGCAGCGGGCTAGCGGGGTGGGATACGCAGTATTTT.